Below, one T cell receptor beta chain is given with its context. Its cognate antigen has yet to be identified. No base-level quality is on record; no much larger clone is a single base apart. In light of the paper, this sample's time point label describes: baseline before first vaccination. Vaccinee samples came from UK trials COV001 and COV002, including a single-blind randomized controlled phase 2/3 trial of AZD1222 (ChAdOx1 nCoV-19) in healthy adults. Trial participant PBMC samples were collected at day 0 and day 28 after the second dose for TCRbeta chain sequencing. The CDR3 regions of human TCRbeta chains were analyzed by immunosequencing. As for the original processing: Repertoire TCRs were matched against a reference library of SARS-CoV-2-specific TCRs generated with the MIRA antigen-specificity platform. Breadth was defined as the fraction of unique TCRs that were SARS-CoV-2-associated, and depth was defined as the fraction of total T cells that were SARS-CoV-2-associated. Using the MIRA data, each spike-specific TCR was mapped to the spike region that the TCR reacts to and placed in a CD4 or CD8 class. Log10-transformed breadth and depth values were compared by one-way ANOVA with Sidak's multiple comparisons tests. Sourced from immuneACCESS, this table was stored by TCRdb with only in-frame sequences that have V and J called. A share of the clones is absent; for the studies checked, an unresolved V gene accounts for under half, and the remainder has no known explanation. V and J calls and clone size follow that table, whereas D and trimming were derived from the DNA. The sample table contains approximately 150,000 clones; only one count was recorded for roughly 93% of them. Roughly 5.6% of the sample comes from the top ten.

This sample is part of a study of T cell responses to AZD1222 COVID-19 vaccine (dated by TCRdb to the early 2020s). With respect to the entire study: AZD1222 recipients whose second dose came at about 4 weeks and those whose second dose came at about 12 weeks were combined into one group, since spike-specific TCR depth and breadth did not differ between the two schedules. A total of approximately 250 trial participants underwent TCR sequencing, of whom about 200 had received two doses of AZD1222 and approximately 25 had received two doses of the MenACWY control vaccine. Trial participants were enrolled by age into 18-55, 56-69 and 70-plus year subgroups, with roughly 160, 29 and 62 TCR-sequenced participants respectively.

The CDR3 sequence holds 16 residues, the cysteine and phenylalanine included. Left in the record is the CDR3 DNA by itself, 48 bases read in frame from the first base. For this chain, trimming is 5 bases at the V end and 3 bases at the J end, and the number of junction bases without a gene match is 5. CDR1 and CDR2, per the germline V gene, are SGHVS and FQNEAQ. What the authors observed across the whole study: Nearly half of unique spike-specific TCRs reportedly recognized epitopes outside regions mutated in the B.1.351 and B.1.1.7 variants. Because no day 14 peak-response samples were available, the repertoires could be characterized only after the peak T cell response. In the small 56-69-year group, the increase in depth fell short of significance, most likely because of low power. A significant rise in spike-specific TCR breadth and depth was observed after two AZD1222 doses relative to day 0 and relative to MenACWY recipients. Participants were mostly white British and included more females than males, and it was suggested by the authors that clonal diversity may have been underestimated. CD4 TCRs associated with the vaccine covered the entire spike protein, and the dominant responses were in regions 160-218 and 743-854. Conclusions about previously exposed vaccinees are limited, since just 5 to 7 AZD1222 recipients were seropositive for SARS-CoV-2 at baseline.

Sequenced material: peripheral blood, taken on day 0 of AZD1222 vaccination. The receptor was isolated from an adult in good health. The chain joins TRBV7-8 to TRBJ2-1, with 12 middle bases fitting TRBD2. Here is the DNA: TGTGCCAGCAGCGTTACTAGCGGGGGGTTCTACAATGAGCAGTTCTTC. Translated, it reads CASSVTSGGFYNEQFF.